This entry features one TCR beta chain sequence. This entry belongs to a study of T cell changes during pregnancy in multiple sclerosis. CDR1 and CDR2 (germline): LNHNV, YYDKDF (reference sequence). The CDR3 has 16 amino acids. The V segment lost 5 bases and the J segment 4 bases; nucleotides outside the gene matches: 13. Sequenced by immunoSEQ multiplex PCR; TCRdb stores in-frame clones only, minus some. Of about 70,000 clones in the sample, about 92% were seen once. Specimen: CD8+ T cells from peripheral blood mononuclear cells, collected in the third trimester of pregnancy. This chain connects TRBV15 to TRBJ2-5; 7 bases line up with TRBD1. The TCR originated in a female donor in good health, enrolled as a control in a pregnancy study. Here the CDR3 reads CATSRQEGAVRETQYF. CDR3 DNA sequence: TGTGCCACCAGCCGTCAAGAGGGGGCCGTAAGAGAGACCCAGTACTTC.